This T cell receptor beta chain emerged from a study of blood T cell repertoires in COVID-19. Study-level information: PBMCs, B-cell-depleted T cells, or T cells provided the cDNA or gDNA that made up the material.

Assay: immunoSEQ multiplex PCR; the TCRdb copy retains only in-frame clones and omits some. The sample contains some 220,000 clones, roughly 84% of which appear only once. The CDR3 is 14 amino acids. The germline gives CDR1 SGHTA, CDR2 FQGNSA. Deletions cut 0 bases from V and 3 bases from J, with 8 bases between. The V gene is TRBV7-2, the J gene TRBJ2-5, with a tentative D call TRBD1 (6 bases). The material sequenced was peripheral blood. This TCR derives from an elderly woman with active or convalescent COVID-19. In nucleotides, the CDR3 is TGTGCCAGCAGCTTAGCTCCAGGGGAAGAGACCCAGTACTTC. Encoded protein: CASSLAPGEETQYF.